This T cell receptor (beta chain) was profiled in a study of T cell responses to AZD1222 COVID-19 vaccine. Overall study results and limits: The sample set comprised mostly white British donors with more females, and clonal diversity was possibly underestimated. Across spike, vaccine-associated CD4 TCRs were found, dominant at 160-218 and 743-854.

Of note for this clone: Its antigen is unknown.

The method was immunoSEQ multiplex PCR; TCRdb's version includes in-frame clones alone and lacks a portion of them. The data hold more than 85,000 clones, with 86% observed a single time. V was clipped by 5 bases and J by 2 bases; unmatched bases: 3. The length of the CDR3 is 15 residues. Germline CDR1 and CDR2: MNHEY and SVGAGI. The sample was peripheral blood, taken on day 0 of AZD1222 vaccination. The receptor was derived from an adult in good health. The chain couples TRBV6-5 to TRBJ2-2; 9 bases are shared with TRBD1. Written as DNA, the CDR3 is TGTGCCAGCAGTACAGGGGGCACAAACACCGGGGAGCTGTTTTTT. This encodes CASSTGGTNTGELFF.